A selection of T cell receptor beta chains follows, all from one sample in a study of radiotherapy plus CTLA-4 blockade in lung cancer. Sequencing was performed with immunoSEQ multiplex PCR; in TCRdb, only in-frame clones are kept and a portion is missing. The sample includes some 70,000 clones, around three quarters of them seen just once. This specimen consisted of peripheral blood, obtained from a patient treated with radiotherapy plus ipilimumab. These receptors originate from a human donor with non-small cell lung cancer who had a complete response to radiotherapy plus ipilimumab. The CDR3 runs from the conserved cysteine through the conserved F or W. A D gene is named only where the DNA matches it firmly. Only part of the rows carry a size: once, few, many, or a class if the clone is expanded.

j_gene,d_gene,abundance,v_gene,CDR3nt,CDR3aa
TRBJ1-1,TRBD1,NA,TRBV6-5,TGTGCCAGCAGTCCCCAGGGGGTGAACACTGAAGCTTTCTTT,CASSPQGVNTEAFF
TRBJ1-3,TRBD1,NA,TRBV7-2,TGTGCCAGCAGCTTGCTAACCGGACAGGGCGGCTACGGAAACACCATATATTTT,CASSLLTGQGGYGNTIYF
TRBJ2-1,TRBD2,NA,TRBV19,TGTGCCAGTAGTATAGCAGCGGGGGGGCGAGGGAGCAATGAGCAGTTCTTC,CASSIAAGGRGSNEQFF
TRBJ1-2,NA,NA,TRBV7-8,TGTGCCAGCAGAAAGGGGAGGGGTGGCTACACCTTC,CASRKGRGGYTF
TRBJ2-5,NA,NA,TRBV28,TGTGCCAGCAGTTTAGGGGGCGGGACCCAAGAGACCCAGTACTTC,CASSLGGGTQETQYF
TRBJ1-3,NA,NA,TRBV6-6,TGTGCCAGCGGTGTAAACACCATATATTTT,CASGVNTIYF
TRBJ2-3,NA,NA,TRBV2,TGTGCCAGCAGTGAGGGACTTAGCACAGATACGCAGTATTTT,CASSEGLSTDTQYF
TRBJ1-1,NA,NA,TRBV4-1,TGCGCCAGCAGCGCAGACGGGATGAACACTGAAGCTTTCTTT,CASSADGMNTEAFF
TRBJ1-5,NA,NA,TRBV5-1,TGCGCCAGCAGCTTGGGGGACACGTCAGGTTCCGATCAGCCCCAGCATTTT,CASSLGDTSGSDQPQHF
TRBJ1-3,TRBD1,NA,TRBV6-4,TGTGCCAGCTGCAGGGGGTGCTCTGGAAACACCATATATTTT,CASCRGCSGNTIYF
TRBJ2-7,TRBD2,few,TRBV5-6,TGTGCCAGCAGGCACAGCGGGGGGCAGTACGAGCAGTACTTC,CASRHSGGQYEQYF
TRBJ2-2,NA,NA,TRBV18,TGTGCCAGCTCATCCGGCGTAGGGGGTGGCGACACCGGGGAGCTGTTTTTT,CASSSGVGGGDTGELFF
TRBJ1-2,NA,few,TRBV7-8,TGTGCCAGCAGCTTATTGGGGGGCCTCTGGGGCTACACCTTC,CASSLLGGLWGYTF
TRBJ1-1,TRBD1,NA,TRBV7-2,TGTGCCAGCAGCGAACAGGGGACGAACCCTGAAGCTTTCTTT,CASSEQGTNPEAFF
TRBJ1-2,NA,NA,TRBV7-2,TGTGCCAGCAGCTTAGGGGCCGGCCACACCTTC,CASSLGAGHTF
TRBJ2-1,NA,few,TRBV21-1,TGTGCCAGCGACGCCGGGGACCCCTGTGAGCAGTTCTTC,CASDAGDPCEQFF
TRBJ2-5,TRBD2,NA,TRBV18,TGTGCCAGCTCACCGGGACTAGCGGAAAGCGCCCAGTACTTC,CASSPGLAESAQYF
TRBJ2-3,NA,NA,TRBV7-9,TGTGCCAGCAGCCTCGACAGAGTCACAGATACGCAGTATTTT,CASSLDRVTDTQYF